The text below deals with one T cell receptor (beta chain). The antigen it recognizes is unknown. No base qualities exist here, and no much larger clone lies one base off it. The record originates from a study of cytomegalovirus exposure and HLA in healthy donors (dated by TCRdb to the late 2010s). General notes on the study: According to an earlier analysis of around 600 of the donors, 200 million or so T cells yielded 117 million unique TCR beta sequences and 250 to 350 Gb of sequence data. The aim of the study was to test whether cataloging public T cell receptors could identify signatures of past pathogen exposure. HLA typing covered class I and class II loci at four-digit resolution. To predict cytomegalovirus infection status, the study brought together high-throughput TCR immunosequencing, statistical association of individual TCRs with disease status, and machine learning. Roughly five DR-DQ haplotypes were handled as single units for association and clustering, since linkage in the cohort was strong. In a later analysis, previously published TCR beta repertoires from about 670 donors were re-analyzed and high-resolution HLA genotyping was added so that TCR occurrence patterns could be studied. Donor age, sex, ethnicity and CMV serostatus were compiled alongside the repertoire data. A later genetic analysis took genome-wide SNP genotypes for about 60% of the roughly 670 donors and used that subset as a discovery cohort. Typing coverage varied by locus: 629-630 donors for A, B, C, DRB1 and DQB1; more than 500 for DQA1; some 610 for DPA1; roughly 450 for DPB1. In addition to the first cohort of 650 to 750 subjects, a separate validation cohort of 120 different subjects was used. An earlier analysis of 587 of the donors applied high-throughput TCR beta sequencing to assess whether each TCR beta V gene segment acted as functional or pseudogenic. Rather than using new phenotypic data, the later analysis identified candidate immune exposures from TCR beta sequences and from how often those sequences occurred across donors. Of the roughly 400 genotyped donors, 75% to 85% were placed in the genetic ancestry cluster associated with self-reported Caucasian donors. On average, 235,054 unique TCR beta nucleotide sequences were sequenced per donor among roughly 430 genotyped donors of the cohort, with 15% to 20% of those sequences being non-productive. All discovery cohort repertoires had been generated using a single sequencing platform. The T cell repertoires of under 700 subjects were profiled by immunosequencing and related to cytomegalovirus serostatus. An early release covering approximately 600 HLA-typed donors comprised about 300 gigabases of sequencing data and around 80 million unique TCR sequences. The full study reports these points: According to the authors, the approach could potentially be generalized to other disease states and immunological phenotypes. Most TCR sequences were observed very rarely across donors, whereas some public TCRs were present in many individuals. Strong co-occurrence of HLA alleles, especially DR and DQ, made assigning TCR associations to individual alleles difficult. Only TCR beta chains were sequenced in this cohort, and the absence of alpha or paired-chain data limited detectable features. A total of fewer than 200 TCR beta chains were listed by the study as associated with cytomegalovirus. In a later genetic analysis, a missense DCLRE1C variant was associated with V-gene and J-gene trimming of TCR beta chains, and the association was replicated in an independent cohort. At a false discovery rate of 0.05, a later analysis linked 15,000 to 20,000 TCR beta sequences to specific HLA alleles. For the cohort, immune exposure information was limited to CMV serostatus. A later analysis reported that several top co-occurrence clusters appeared linked to parvovirus B19, influenza, CMV and Epstein-Barr virus. In a later analysis, HLA-associated TCR beta chains were found to be more clonally expanded and to have lower generation probabilities than equally common non-associated chains. Because HLA typing was missing for some donors at each locus, association tests included only the typed subset. Most CMV-associated TCR beta chains appeared to be HLA-restricted in a later analysis, and the HLA associations seemed to be driven largely by CMV exposure. In a later analysis, TCR association rates were found to vary across HLA loci, with the most associated TCRs seen for DRB1 alleles and the fewest for HLA-C alleles. Cytomegalovirus status was reported to be diagnosed by the classifier with high specificity and sensitivity in both the original and validation cohorts. Linkage disequilibrium might explain the correlated functional status among segregating V segments, but an unknown experimental factor could not be ruled out. Roughly uniform sequencing depth across donors was assumed in presence/absence analyses, although this assumption may not hold. Three of the identified cytomegalovirus-associated TCR beta chains were confirmed in vitro to be specific for cytomegalovirus antigens. According to a later genetic analysis, donors in an Asian-associated ancestry cluster had fewer N-insertions in productive TCRs than the approximately 670-donor mean. In an earlier analysis of 587 of the donors, most TCR beta V segments appeared in productive rearrangements about 90% or about 30% of the time, broadly matching IMGT annotations. The earlier analysis of around 600 of the donors excluded seventeen rarely observed V segments, including chromosome 9 orphons, because counts were too low. A further reported finding was that TCR beta sequences accurately predicted the HLA-A and HLA-B alleles for most subjects in the first cohort. A cluster of highly shared sequence variants was judged likely to represent a technical artifact of the sequencing pipeline. Some IMGT-functional V segments, including TRBV6-2 and TRBV6-3, could not be told apart with the 87-base-pair reads, so those segments were excluded.

In total, more than 500 healthy bone marrow donors made up the cohort. At the time of sampling, every cohort member was nominally healthy, though immune exposures that went unrecorded were likely present. The donor was CMV seropositive and belonged to the group of 250 to 300 seropositive cohort members. Every donor gave a peripheral blood sample, and the peripheral blood mononuclear cells from that sample were used for TCR beta sequencing. The Qiagen DNeasy Blood Extraction Kit was used to extract genomic DNA from the blood cell samples. The receptor library was made with the immunoSEQ multiplex PCR assay. For the multiplex PCR, a mixture combining 60 forward primers for TCR Vbeta segments and 13 reverse primers for TCR Jbeta segments was used. The CDR3 region of rearranged TCR beta genes was amplified from genomic DNA with a multiplex PCR assay. The Illumina HiSeq System was used to sequence the amplified TCR beta libraries as 87-base-pair reads. In the authors' own workflow: Across the 700 or so repertoires, a later analysis counted tens of millions of unique TCR beta chains, roughly 11 million of which were shared by at least two donors. To remove PCR and sequencing errors, raw reads were error-corrected and collapsed into unique sequences using a nearest-neighbor algorithm that merged closely related sequences. V, D and J gene segments were assigned by aligning CDR3 sequences to IMGT reference sequences. For a sequence to be retained, a match of at least six nucleotides was required to both a V gene segment and a J gene segment. A rearrangement was called productive if the CDR3 had no stop codons and remained in frame with V and J, and every other rearrangement was called non-productive. CDR3 was defined by IMGT convention, running from the second conserved V-encoded cysteine to the conserved J-encoded phenylalanine. The earlier analysis of 500 to 600 of the donors excluded sequences that lacked an unambiguous match to a single V gene segment. An earlier analysis of just under 600 of the donors called V segments functional above 56.7% productive rearrangements and segregating when the between-donor standard deviation exceeded 5%. A statistical classification framework was built to diagnose cytomegalovirus status from the catalog of TCR beta chain sequences. V and J gene assignment, in a later analysis, came from comparing TCR nucleotide sequences with IMGT/GENE-DB human TR gene sequences. Using the TCRdist pipeline, a later analysis assigned CDR3 sequences along with most-parsimonious VDJ recombination scenarios. In a later analysis, each TCR beta chain was defined by its CDR3 amino acid sequence together with its V-gene family, and reads without a unique V-gene family were excluded. As a way to deal with suspected cross-contamination and a sequencing artifact, a later analysis dropped more than 500 nucleotide sequences that were highly shared and had low generation probability. For each public chain, a later analysis derived a clonal expansion index from normalized ranks of inferred template counts within each repertoire. A later analysis computed generation probabilities with a VDJ recombination model fitted to out-of-frame rearrangements, and checked the results against IGoR. In a later analysis, TCR-TCR, TCR-HLA and TCR-CMV co-occurrence was scored with hypergeometric tests, and a repertoire-size bias correction was applied to TCR pairs. In a later analysis, false discovery rates were estimated by permuting HLA or CMV assignments 20 times. In a later analysis, co-occurring TCRs were grouped with DBSCAN, and TCRdist sequence similarity was added when clustering was performed within HLA-allele-positive subsets. Repertoires with fewer than 30,000 or more than 120,000 public chains, plus five repertoires with anomalous nucleotide sharing, were excluded from co-occurrence clustering. The clones in this table, taken by TCRdb from immuneACCESS, are in-frame only. Not every clone is retained; where verified, under half of the shortfall comes from an unresolved V gene, and the cause of the rest is unknown. V and J calls and clone size are those listed in that table; D and trimming were worked out from the DNA. This sample has fewer than 150,000 clones in its table, and 70% to 85% of those were observed once. The biggest ten clones account for 4.1% of the sample.

Via the germline V gene (reference sequence), CDR1 is MNHEY and CDR2 SMNVEV. The CDR3 starts with the cysteine, ends with the phenylalanine, and has 15 residues. Solely the CDR3 DNA is kept, with 45 bases framed from the first base. Trimming at the junction amounts to 1 base on V and 10 bases on J, and the germline ends lie 17 bases apart. This receptor was obtained from a man aged 35 to 55 in good health and CMV-seropositive. This receptor chain uses TRBV27 and TRBJ2-1, with TRBD1 as a weak D call on 6 bases. The source material was PBMCs. The sequenced DNA is TGTGCCAGCAGTTTATACACAGGGCCACCGCTCGAGCAGTTCTTC. This encodes CASSLYTGPPLEQFF.